These 5 T cell receptor beta chains originate from one sample sequenced in a study of shared clonotypes between healthy human individuals. TCRdb's table, derived via immunoSEQ multiplex PCR, lists solely in-frame clones and lacks some. There are 740,000 or so clones in the sample; 55% to 85% occur only once, and around 2% lies in the top ten. Source material: memory CD4+ T cells sorted from blood. Subset noted: CD45RA-negative fraction. Every receptor here comes from a woman aged 30 to 39 in good health.

The rearrangement uses TRBV14 and TRBJ1-6; D is uncertain. CDR1 is SGHDN, CDR2 FVKESK, per germline. V was trimmed by 1 base and J by 9 bases, leaving 4 bases between them. The CDR3 is 12 amino acids. CDR3 in DNA: TGTGCCAGCAGCCAAGGAGTTTCACCCCTCCACTTT. This translates into CASSQGVSPLHF.

This clone was seen a few times. V gene TRBV28 combines with J gene TRBJ2-1; 10 bases align to TRBD2. The V and J ends lost 6 bases and 7 bases, in that order; junction bases with no gene match: 9. Germline values: CDR1 MDHEN, CDR2 SYDVKM. CDR3 length equals 15 residues. CDR3 coding DNA: TGTGCCAGCAGAGAAGGACTAGCGGAAAAGAATGAGCAGTTCTTC. The encoded protein is CASREGLAEKNEQFF.

The rearrangement uses TRBV27 and TRBJ2-2; 8 bases fit TRBD1. Germline-derived CDR1 and CDR2 are MNHEY and SMNVEV (reference sequence). V gave up 3 bases and J gave up 6 bases; unmatched junction bases: 6. CDR3 length equals 15 residues. The CDR3 DNA reads as TGTGCCAGCAGTTTGCAGGGACAGGTCGCCGGGGAGCTGTTTTTT. It is translated as CASSLQGQVAGELFF.

This clone was seen only once. The rearrangement joins TRBV5-1 to TRBJ2-5, with TRBD1 matching over 9 bases. V lost 3 bases and J lost 2; bases outside the gene matches: 2. The germline gives CDR1 SGHRS, CDR2 YFSETQ. This CDR3 has 14 amino acids. The CDR3 here is CASSYGQGQETQYF. The DNA of the CDR3 is TGCGCCAGCAGCTATGGACAGGGGCAAGAGACCCAGTACTTC.

The chain carries TRBV23-1 and TRBJ2-2, with D perhaps matching TRBD1 (5 bases). TRBV23-1 is recorded as an ORF, its role being uncertain. This CDR3 is 15 amino acids long. Trimming took off 0 bases at V and 1 base at J, with 6 bases between the two ends. The CDR3 protein is CASSQSTVNTGELFF. The CDR3 nucleotides read TGCGCCAGCAGTCAATCGACAGTGAACACCGGGGAGCTGTTTTTT.